This TCR beta chain was sequenced during a study of siplizumab effects on memory and regulatory T cells. Overall study findings and caveats: Researchers could not give a naive or memory phenotype to roughly 75-95% of proliferating CD4+ or CD8+ clones.

About 10^5 TCR templates were assayed per sample. Sequencing was performed with immunoSEQ multiplex PCR; in TCRdb, only in-frame clones are kept and a portion is missing. The sample lists some 100,000 clones; about nine tenths were seen once. This CDR3 has 15 residues. V was cut by 3 bases and J by 5 bases, with 16 bases left in between. CDR1 and CDR2 (germline): SNHLY, FYNNEI. Concerning this clone: Its antigen is unidentified.

The clonotype originates from a human donor in good health. Sequences were obtained from non-Treg CD4+ T cells sorted from blood. The chain carries TRBV2 and TRBJ2-5; TRBD1 is a possible D gene (6 bases). The CDR3 bases are TGTGCCAGCAGTGAGTGGGCAGGGCAGGGGGAGACCCAGTACTTC. Translated: CASSEWAGQGETQYF.